Listed below are T cell receptor beta chains from one sample, sequenced in a study of blood T cell repertoires in COVID-19. TCRdb keeps only in-frame clones here, not all; method: immunoSEQ multiplex PCR. The data hold under 200,000 clones, with about 82% observed a single time. The sequencing input was PBMCs or T cells enriched from blood (not recorded which). These TCRs come from a man aged 35 to 55 with acute COVID-19. The CDR3 runs from the conserved cysteine through the conserved F or W. The D gene is left open where the match is weak. Clone size is shown for a subset of rows, as once, few, many or a class of expanded clone.

V	D	J	size	CDR3	DNA
TRBV7-9	TRBD1	TRBJ1-6	NA	CASSSTGGFSPLHF	TGTGCCAGCAGCTCCACAGGGGGCTTTTCACCCCTCCACTTT
TRBV25-1	NA	TRBJ2-7	NA	CASSEYLAGSTEQYF	TGTGCCAGCAGTGAATATCTGGCGGGGAGCACCGAGCAGTACTTC
TRBV28	NA	TRBJ2-3	NA	CASSPQVLHTDTQYF	TGTGCCAGCAGCCCCCAGGTCCTGCACACAGATACGCAGTATTTT
TRBV5-3	NA	TRBJ2-7	NA	CARSPPGGCHYEQYF	TGTGCCAGAAGCCCGCCGGGTGGGTGTCACTACGAGCAGTACTTC
TRBV4-3	NA	TRBJ1-3	NA	CASSQGTGSWYTIYF	TGCGCCAGCAGCCAAGGCACAGGATCCTGGTACACCATATATTTT
TRBV5-1	NA	TRBJ2-1	NA	CASRPGIGSYNEQFF	TGCGCCAGCAGACCAGGGATCGGCTCCTACAATGAGCAGTTCTTC
TRBV3-1/TRBV3-2	NA	TRBJ1-3	NA	CASSQKSTRDGNTIYF	TGTGCCAGCAGCCAAAAATCTACCCGCGATGGAAACACCATATATTTT
TRBV7-2	NA	TRBJ2-7	few	CASSFGVSGVEQYF	TGTGCCAGCAGCTTTGGTGTTTCAGGGGTCGAGCAGTACTTC
TRBV28	TRBD2	TRBJ2-3	NA	CASSLAGTSTDTQYF	TGTGCCAGCAGTCTAGCGGGAACTAGCACAGATACGCAGTATTTT
TRBV27	TRBD2	TRBJ2-7	NA	CASSNLGTSGSHEQYF	TGTGCCAGCAGTAACCTTGGGACTAGCGGGAGCCACGAGCAGTACTTC
TRBV21-1	NA	TRBJ2-6	NA	CASSNRGTDLISGANVLTF	TGTGCCAGCAGCAATAGGGGTACAGACCTAATCTCTGGGGCCAACGTCCTGACTTTC
TRBV7-2	NA	TRBJ2-1	NA	CASSLMGANEQFF	TGTGCCAGCAGCTTAATGGGGGCGAATGAGCAGTTCTTC
TRBV25-1	NA	TRBJ1-1	NA	CASIAMNTEAFF	TGTGCCAGCATCGCGATGAACACTGAAGCTTTCTTT
TRBV5-8	TRBD1	TRBJ2-3	NA	CASSLPHRGLHRSDTQYF	TGTGCCAGCAGCTTGCCACACAGGGGGCTTCATCGATCAGATACGCAGTATTTT
TRBV28	NA	TRBJ1-2	NA	CASSWGGPYGYTF	TGTGCCAGCAGTTGGGGAGGCCCCTATGGCTACACCTTC
TRBV4-1	NA	TRBJ1-3	NA	CASSQGRARGWEGNTIYF	TGCGCCAGCAGCCAAGGACGGGCCCGGGGATGGGAGGGAAACACCATATATTTT
TRBV6-6	TRBD1	TRBJ1-3	NA	CASSDRGRAGNTIYF	TGTGCCAGCAGCGACAGGGGGCGCGCTGGAAACACCATATATTTT
TRBV5-1	TRBD1	TRBJ1-1	NA	CASKTGRGNRDTEAFF	TGCGCCAGCAAGACAGGGCGAGGGAATCGGGACACTGAAGCTTTCTTT
TRBV5-6	NA	TRBJ2-7	once	CASSSAAYEQYF	TGTGCCAGCAGCTCGGCGGCATACGAGCAGTACTTC
TRBV28	TRBD1	TRBJ2-6	NA	CASSFGQGFSGANVLTF	TGTGCCAGCAGTTTTGGACAGGGGTTCTCCGGGGCCAACGTCCTGACTTTC
TRBV5-6	NA	TRBJ2-7	NA	CASSWQPSEYEQYF	TGTGCCAGCAGCTGGCAGCCTAGCGAATACGAGCAGTACTTC
TRBV28	TRBD1	TRBJ1-5	NA	CASSSSRRQGAQPQHF	TGTGCCAGCAGTTCCTCCCGCCGACAGGGGGCCCAGCCCCAGCATTTT
TRBV10-1	NA	TRBJ2-1	NA	CASSDQWTVSYNEQFF	TGCGCCAGCAGTGACCAATGGACAGTCAGCTACAATGAGCAGTTCTTC
TRBV30	NA	TRBJ1-6	once	CAWSGQTYNSPLHF	TGTGCCTGGAGTGGACAGACTTATAATTCACCCCTCCACTTT
TRBV30	TRBD2	TRBJ2-5	NA	CAWSVQAGGQETQYF	TGTGCCTGGAGTGTTCAAGCGGGAGGGCAAGAGACCCAGTACTTC
TRBV28	NA	TRBJ1-6	once	CASSVQGSYNSPLHF	TGTGCCAGCAGTGTGCAGGGTTCCTATAATTCACCCCTCCACTTT
TRBV27	TRBD2	TRBJ2-1	NA	CASMGASGRSLNEQFF	TGTGCCAGCATGGGGGCTAGCGGGAGGTCTCTGAATGAGCAGTTCTTC
TRBV5-1	NA	TRBJ2-1	NA	CASRGSRPRGNEQFF	TGCGCCAGCAGAGGGAGTCGGCCCAGGGGCAATGAGCAGTTCTTC
TRBV5-1	TRBD1	TRBJ2-7	NA	CASSSGTGVDEQYF	TGCGCCAGCAGCTCAGGGACAGGGGTCGACGAGCAGTACTTC
TRBV2	NA	TRBJ1-1	NA	CASSPEKGRFTEAFF	TGTGCCAGCAGTCCAGAGAAGGGGCGATTCACTGAAGCTTTCTTT
TRBV7-2	NA	TRBJ1-2	NA	CASSPNLKDGYTF	TGTGCCAGCAGCCCTAATTTGAAAGATGGCTACACCTTC
TRBV4-1	NA	TRBJ2-1	NA	CASSQGAGLTTYNEQFF	TGCGCCAGCAGCCAAGGGGCAGGACTAACGACCTACAATGAGCAGTTCTTC
TRBV10-3	TRBD2	TRBJ2-1	NA	CAISEKREATHNEQFF	TGTGCCATCAGTGAGAAGCGGGAGGCCACCCACAATGAGCAGTTCTTC
TRBV3-1/TRBV3-2	NA	TRBJ1-2	NA	CASSQGWTAYGYTF	TGTGCCAGCAGCCAAGGGTGGACAGCCTATGGCTACACCTTC
TRBV5-4	TRBD2	TRBJ2-2	NA	CASSLAGLAGSGGELFF	TGTGCCAGCAGCTTGGCGGGACTAGCGGGCTCCGGCGGGGAGCTGTTTTTT
TRBV14	NA	TRBJ2-2	NA	CASSHSLHLGMLDTGELFF	TGTGCCAGCAGCCATAGTCTTCATTTGGGTATGCTAGACACCGGGGAGCTGTTTTTT
TRBV5-4	NA	TRBJ1-3	NA	CASSLGASSGNTIYF	TGTGCCAGCAGCTTAGGGGCCAGCTCTGGAAACACCATATATTTT
TRBV7-2	NA	TRBJ1-1	NA	CASRLKAGLNTEAFF	TGTGCCAGCAGGTTAAAGGCAGGCTTGAACACTGAAGCTTTCTTT
TRBV30	NA	TRBJ2-1	once	CAWSGDRLNEQFF	TGTGCCTGGAGTGGCGACAGACTCAATGAGCAGTTCTTC
TRBV7-7	NA	TRBJ1-1	few	CASSPAHSGATEAFF	TGTGCTAGCAGCCCCGCGCACTCAGGGGCCACTGAAGCTTTCTTT